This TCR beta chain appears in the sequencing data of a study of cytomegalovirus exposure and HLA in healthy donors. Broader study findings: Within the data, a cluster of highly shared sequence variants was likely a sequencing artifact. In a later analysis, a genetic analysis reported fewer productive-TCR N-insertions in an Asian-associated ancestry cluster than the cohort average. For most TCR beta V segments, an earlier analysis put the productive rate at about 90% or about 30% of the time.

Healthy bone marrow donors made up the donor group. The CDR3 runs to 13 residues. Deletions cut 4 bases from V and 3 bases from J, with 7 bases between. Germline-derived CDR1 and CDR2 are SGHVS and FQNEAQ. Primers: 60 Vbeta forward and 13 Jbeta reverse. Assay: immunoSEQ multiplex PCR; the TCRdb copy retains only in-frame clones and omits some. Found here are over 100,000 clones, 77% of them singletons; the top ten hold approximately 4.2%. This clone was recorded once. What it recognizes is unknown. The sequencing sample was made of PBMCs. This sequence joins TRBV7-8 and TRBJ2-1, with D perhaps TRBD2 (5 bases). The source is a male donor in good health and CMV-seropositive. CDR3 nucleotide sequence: TGTGCCAGCAGCTCCGGGGTCTACAATGAGCAGTTCTTC. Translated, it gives CASSSGVYNEQFF. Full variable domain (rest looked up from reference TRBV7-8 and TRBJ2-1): GAGVSQSPRYKVAKRGQDVALRCDPISGHVSLFWYQQALGQGPEFLTYFQNEAQLDKSGLPSDRFFAERPEGSVSTLKIQRTQQEDSAVYLCASSSGVYNEQFFGPGTRLTVL.